One and the same sample provided the 11 T cell receptor beta chains below, sequenced in a study of blood T cell repertoires in COVID-19. Clones were read by immunoSEQ multiplex PCR, and TCRdb kept only the in-frame ones, dropping some. The profile shows around 220,000 clones, approximately 86% of them singletons. The source material was PBMCs or T cells enriched from blood (not recorded which). The receptors come from a woman in her 50s with acute COVID-19.

This chain connects TRBV7-3 to TRBJ2-7; 10 nucleotides align to TRBD2. The V and J ends lost 2 bases and 3 bases, in that order; junction bases with no gene match: 4. The CDR3 covers 15 residues. Germline V lookup: CDR1 SGHTA, CDR2 FQGTGA. The CDR3, as DNA: TGTGCCAGCAGCTTAGGGGCTAGCGGGAGCTACGAGCAGTACTTC. Its translation is CASSLGASGSYEQYF.

This chain uses TRBV28 with TRBJ1-5; D unresolved. The germline V and J ends were trimmed by 7 bases and 6 bases, with 19 bases remaining between them. Per the germline V gene, CDR1 is MDHEN and CDR2 is SYDVKM. This CDR3 contains 15 residues. CDR3 DNA sequence: TGTGCCAGCACCTTAGCGGGGAAGCGAGGTCAGCCCCAGCATTTT. Its protein is CASTLAGKRGQPQHF.

The chain uses TRBV5-4 and TRBJ1-4, with 9 bases identical to TRBD1. CDR1 is SGHNT and CDR2 is YYREEE in the germline V gene (reference sequence). The CDR3 runs to 16 residues. V was pared by 0 bases and J by 3 bases, with 3 bases of the junction left unmatched. The CDR3 nucleotides are TGTGCCAGCAGCTTGGCACAGGGGGCGGCTAATGAAAAACTGTTTTTT. This codes for CASSLAQGAANEKLFF.

The rearrangement uses TRBV2 and TRBJ2-5, with no clear D. The CDR3 extends over 15 amino acids. From germline, CDR1 is SNHLY and CDR2 FYNNEI. V lost 5 bases and J lost 0, with 13 bases in between. The CDR3 loop is CASSSFTDNQETQYF. CDR3 coding DNA: TGTGCCAGCAGTAGCTTCACAGACAACCAAGAGACCCAGTACTTC.

The CDR3 loop is CASSATGSPRPLHF. CDR3 nucleotides: TGTGCCAGCAGCGCCACAGGGTCCCCCAGACCCCTCCACTTT. V and J are TRBV28 and TRBJ1-6; D may be TRBD1 (6 bases). The CDR3 runs 14 residues. Per the germline V gene, CDR1 is MDHEN and CDR2 is SYDVKM. Trimming left V 6 bases short and J 12 bases short, with 18 bases between.

This chain connects TRBV7-3 to TRBJ2-1, with 10 bases matching TRBD2. Germline CDR1 and CDR2: SGHTA and FQGTGA. The CDR3 runs 16 residues. The V gene end was trimmed by 5 bases and the J gene end by 4 bases; junction bases not matched to a gene: 8. DNA of the CDR3: TGTGCCAGCAGCCTGAGGACTAGCGGAGCTTACAATGAGCAGTTCTTC. Translation gives CASSLRTSGAYNEQFF.

This clone appeared a single time. The genes are TRBV19 and TRBJ2-2; TRBD2 aligns across 8 bases. The CDR3 has 16 amino acids. The V gene's germline CDR1 is LNHDA and CDR2 SQIVND (reference sequence). Unmatched junction bases numbered 5, after V lost 1 base and J lost 4 bases. CDR3 sequence (DNA): TGTGCCAGTAGTATAGTCGGGAGGGTGTCCACCGGGGAGCTGTTTTTT. Translated: CASSIVGRVSTGELFF. Looking up the rest from reference TRBV19 and TRBJ2-2 gives the full variable domain: DGGITQSPKYLFRKEGQNVTLSCEQNLNHDAMYWYRQDPGQGLRLIYYSQIVNDFQKGDIAEGYSVSREKKESFPLTVTSAQKNPTAFYLCASSIVGRVSTGELFFGEGSRLTVL.

The table lists this clone with a count of one. The chain links TRBV27 to TRBJ2-7; TRBD1 might be the D (5 bases). V shed 3 bases and J shed 0 bases, with 12 bases lying between them. Germline V lookup: CDR1 MNHEY, CDR2 SMNVEV (reference sequence). CDR3 length: 15 residues. CDR3 region: CASSLNRLSSYEQYF. The DNA for the CDR3 is TGTGCCAGCAGTTTGAACAGGCTGAGCTCCTACGAGCAGTACTTC.

This sequence joins TRBV5-8 and TRBJ1-5; possible D gene TRBD1, 5 bases. Germline V lookup: CDR1 SGHTS, CDR2 YDEGEE. Trimming pared 4 bases from V and 3 bases from J, leaving 14 bases between. This CDR3 has 15 amino acids. CDR3 sequence: CASSPRGDFNQPQHF. The CDR3 coding sequence is TGTGCCAGCAGCCCCAGAGGGGACTTCAATCAGCCCCAGCATTTT.

The rearrangement uses TRBV6-6 and TRBJ1-5, with D possibly TRBD1 on 5 matching bases. The germline V gene has CDR1 MNHNY and CDR2 SVGAGI (reference sequence). The CDR3 spans 15 residues. Trimming shortened V by 6 bases and J by 5 bases, and 17 bases separated the two germline ends. The CDR3 DNA sequence: TGTGCCAGCAGCCACTCGGGGAGGGGAGATCAGCCCCAGCATTTT. Residues: CASSHSGRGDQPQHF.

The count of this clone is one. V is TRBV19 and J is TRBJ2-1, with 8 bases lining up with TRBD2. CDR3 length equals 14 residues. CDR1 LNHDA and CDR2 SQIVND come from the germline V gene (reference sequence). Unmatched junction bases numbered 8, after V lost 6 bases and J lost 7 bases. The CDR3 coding sequence is TGTGCCAGTAGCCAGACTAGCGCGGTGAATGAGCAGTTCTTC. Its translation is CASSQTSAVNEQFF. Full variable domain (missing parts from reference TRBV19 and TRBJ2-1): DGGITQSPKYLFRKEGQNVTLSCEQNLNHDAMYWYRQDPGQGLRLIYYSQIVNDFQKGDIAEGYSVSREKKESFPLTVTSAQKNPTAFYLCASSQTSAVNEQFFGPGTRLTVL.